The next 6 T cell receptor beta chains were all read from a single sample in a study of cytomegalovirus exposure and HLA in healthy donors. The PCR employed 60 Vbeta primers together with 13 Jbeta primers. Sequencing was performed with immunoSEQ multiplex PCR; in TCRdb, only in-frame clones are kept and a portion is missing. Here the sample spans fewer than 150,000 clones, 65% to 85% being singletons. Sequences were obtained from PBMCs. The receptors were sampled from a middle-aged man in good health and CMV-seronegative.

The CDR3 loop reads CASSPFTSGMGEQYF. CDR3 in DNA: TGCGCCAGCAGCCCCTTTACTAGCGGGATGGGCGAGCAGTACTTC. The J gene is TRBJ2-7, the V gene TRBV5-1; 10 nucleotides line up with TRBD2. This CDR3 has 15 amino acids. Germline loops: CDR1 SGHRS, CDR2 YFSETQ. The trim removed 4 bases at V and 6 bases at J, leaving 10 bases unmatched.

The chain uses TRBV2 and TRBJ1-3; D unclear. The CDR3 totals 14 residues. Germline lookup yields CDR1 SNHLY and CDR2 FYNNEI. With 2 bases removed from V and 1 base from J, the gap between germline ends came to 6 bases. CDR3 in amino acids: CASSETGSGNTIYF. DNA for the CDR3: TGTGCCAGCAGTGAAACCGGGTCTGGAAACACCATATATTTT.

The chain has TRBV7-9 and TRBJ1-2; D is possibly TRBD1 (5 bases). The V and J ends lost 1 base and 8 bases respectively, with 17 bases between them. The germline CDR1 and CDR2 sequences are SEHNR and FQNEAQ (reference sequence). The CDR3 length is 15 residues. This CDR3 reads CASSLDGRDSEGYTF. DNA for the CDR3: TGTGCCAGCAGCTTAGACGGCAGGGACTCGGAAGGCTACACCTTC.

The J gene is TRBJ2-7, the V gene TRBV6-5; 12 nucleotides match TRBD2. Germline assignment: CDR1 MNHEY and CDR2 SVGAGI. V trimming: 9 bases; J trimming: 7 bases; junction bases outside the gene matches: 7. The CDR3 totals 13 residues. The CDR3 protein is CARIGLAGREQYF. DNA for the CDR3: TGTGCCAGAATAGGACTAGCGGGACGGGAGCAGTACTTC.

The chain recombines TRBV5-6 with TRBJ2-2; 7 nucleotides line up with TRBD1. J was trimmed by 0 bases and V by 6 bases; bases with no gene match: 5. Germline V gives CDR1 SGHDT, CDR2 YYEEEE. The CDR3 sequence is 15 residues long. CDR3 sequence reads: CASTLGQSNTGELFF. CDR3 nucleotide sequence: TGTGCCAGCACCCTGGGACAGTCGAACACCGGGGAGCTGTTTTTT. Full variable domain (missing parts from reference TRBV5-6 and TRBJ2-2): DAGVTQSPTHLIKTRGQQVTLRCSPKSGHDTVSWYQQALGQGPQFIFQYYEEEERQRGNFPDRFSGHQFPNYSSELNVNALLLGDSALYLCASTLGQSNTGELFFGEGSRLTVL.

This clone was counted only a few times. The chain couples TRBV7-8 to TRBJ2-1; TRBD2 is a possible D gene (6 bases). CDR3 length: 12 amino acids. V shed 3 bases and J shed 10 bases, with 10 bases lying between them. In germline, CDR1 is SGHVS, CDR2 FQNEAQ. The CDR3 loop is CASSFPAGEQFF. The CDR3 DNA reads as TGTGCCAGCAGCTTCCCTGCGGGGGAGCAGTTCTTC.